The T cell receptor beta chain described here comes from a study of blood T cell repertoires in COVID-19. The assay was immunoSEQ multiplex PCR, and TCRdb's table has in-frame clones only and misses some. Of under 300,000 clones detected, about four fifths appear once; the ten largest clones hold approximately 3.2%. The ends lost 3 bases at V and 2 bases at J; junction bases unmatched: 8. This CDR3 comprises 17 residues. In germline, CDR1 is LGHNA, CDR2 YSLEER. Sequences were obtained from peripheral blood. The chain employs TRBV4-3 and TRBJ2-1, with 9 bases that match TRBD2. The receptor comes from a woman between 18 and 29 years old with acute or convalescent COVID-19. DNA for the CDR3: TGCGCCAGCAGCCAGAGGTGGCGGGAGGGTCCCTACAATGAGCAGTTCTTC. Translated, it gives CASSQRWREGPYNEQFF.